This entry lists 16 T cell receptor beta chains sequenced from one sample in a study of liver allograft versus peripheral blood T cells. The overall study: In transplanted livers, T cell receptor repertoires were compared with those found in the recipients' peripheral blood.

TCRdb re-analysed the reads in MiXCR, keeping a single row per CDR3 protein. There are about 6,000 distinct CDR3 sequences in the sample; around 16% occur only once, and more than 40% lies in the top ten. The receptor source for this set is a human patient who had a liver transplant. Some T cells may be provided by the graft donor.

This clonotype appeared many times. The chain joins TRBV7-9 to TRBJ2-1; D not certain. CDR1 and CDR2 (germline): SEHNR, FQNEAQ (reference sequence). V lost 5 bases and J 1 base, leaving 12 bases between the germline ends. The CDR3 is 15 residues long. Here the CDR3 reads CASSPRTPSYNEQFF. The CDR3 DNA reads TGTGCCAGCAGCCCCCGGACCCCTTCCTACAATGAGCAGTTCTTC.

This clonotype is labeled as medium-sized. In nucleotides, the CDR3 is TGTGCCAGTACCCCAATGGCGAGGTTCCCAGGGATCGACTATGGCTACACCTTC. Translating it yields CASTPMARFPGIDYGYTF. The chain uses TRBV19 and TRBJ1-2; tentative D call: TRBD1 (5 bases). Trimming took 7 bases from V and 3 from J, leaving 27 bases between them. The CDR3 spans 18 residues. Germline CDR1 and CDR2: LNHDA and SQIVND (reference sequence). The full variable domain, completed using reference TRBV19 and TRBJ1-2, is DGGITQSPKYLFRKEGQNVTLSCEQNLNHDAMYWYRQDPGQGLRLIYYSQIVNDFQKGDIAEGYSVSREKKESFPLTVTSAQKNPTAFYLCASTPMARFPGIDYGYTFGSGTRLTVV.

This clonotype was counted many times. V and J are TRBV28 and TRBJ2-7, with a weak D call TRBD1 (5 bases). CDR3 length: 13 amino acids. Deletions cut 6 bases from V and 2 bases from J, with 11 bases between. Germline-derived CDR1 and CDR2 are MDHEN and SYDVKM. CDR3 bases: TGTGCCAGCAGAGACGTACAGGCCTACGAGCAGTACTTC. This gives the protein CASRDVQAYEQYF.

As to this clonotype: The junction departs from the called germline gene at one end, perhaps through a read error. This chain links TRBV20-1 with TRBJ2-7; the D gene is possibly TRBD1 (6 bases). The CDR3 has 13 residues. The germline V gene encodes CDR1 DFQATT and CDR2 SNEGSKA (reference sequence). The CDR3 nucleotides are TGCAGTGCTAAAGGGGGAGAAGAGAGAGAGCGGTACTTC. It yields the protein CSAKGGEERERYF.

This clonotype came up many times. V usage is TRBV6-1 and J usage is TRBJ1-4; TRBD1 might be the D (6 bases). Per germline, CDR1 MNHNS and CDR2 SASEGT. Trimming pared 3 bases from V and 7 bases from J, leaving 15 bases between. The CDR3 is made up of 15 amino acids. CDR3 DNA: TGTGCCAGCAGTGAGACCTGGGGGCAAGGTGAAAAACTGTTTTTT. This gives the protein CASSETWGQGEKLFF.

This clonotype is categorized as medium-sized. The chain links TRBV27 to TRBJ1-6; 8 bases line up with TRBD1. This CDR3 is 15 amino acids long. Germline V gene data show CDR1 as MNHEY and CDR2 as SMNVEV (reference sequence). V lost 5 bases and J lost 7; bases outside the gene matches: 7. The CDR3 bases are TGTGCCAGCAGTCCCATCGGACAGGGCAATTCACCCCTCCACTTT. This translates into CASSPIGQGNSPLHF.

By proportion, this clonotype is medium-sized. The J gene is TRBJ2-1, the V gene TRBV19; D call uncertain. Germline-derived CDR1 and CDR2 are LNHDA and SQIVND (reference sequence). The ends were cut back, 1 base at V and 1 base at J, with 8 bases in the middle. This CDR3 is built from 15 residues. CDR3 amino acids: CASSIASYSYNEQFF. The CDR3 DNA is TGTGCCAGTAGTATAGCGAGTTATTCCTACAATGAGCAGTTCTTC.

Relative to its sample, this clonotype is medium-sized. The chain combines TRBV29-1 with TRBJ1-1, with 8 bases fitting TRBD1. Unmatched junction bases numbered 5, after V lost 5 bases and J lost 6 bases. CDR3 length: 12 residues. Germline V CDR1 and CDR2: SQVTM, ANQGSEA. CDR3 loop: CSVRQGSPEAFF. For the CDR3, the DNA is TGCAGCGTTAGACAGGGGTCGCCTGAAGCTTTCTTT.

In this sample, this clonotype is medium-sized (0.01 to 0.1%). The chain links TRBV16 to TRBJ2-1, with TRBD2 as a possible D gene (7 bases). This CDR3 region has 16 residues. Germline loops: CDR1 KGHSY, CDR2 FQNENV. Trimming took off 0 bases at V and 2 bases at J, with 11 bases between the two ends. The CDR3 region is CASSQSRGGTYNEQFF. The CDR3 bases are TGTGCCAGCAGCCAATCGAGGGGGGGAACCTACAATGAGCAGTTCTTC. The variable domain in full, with the rest retrieved from reference TRBV16 and TRBJ2-1, is GEEVAQTPKHLVRGEGQKAKLYCAPIKGHSYVFWYQQVLKNEFKFLISFQNENVFDETGMPKERFSAKCLPNSPCSLEIQATKLEDSAVYFCASSQSRGGTYNEQFFGPGTRLTVL.

This clonotype turned up a few times. This chain connects TRBV12-3 or TRBV12-4 to TRBJ2-3; 10 bases line up with TRBD2. J lost 2 bases, V lost 3 bases, and 11 bases had no gene match. The CDR3 has 18 residues. The CDR3 region has the DNA TGTGCCAGCAGTTTGGTAGCGGGGGGCCACTACCCCACAGATACGCAGTATTTT. It specifies CASSLVAGGHYPTDTQYF.

The V call is TRBV6-5, the J call TRBJ1-1, with a tentative D call TRBD1 (6 bases). The CDR3 spans 13 residues. The V and J ends lost 0 bases and 10 bases respectively, with 12 bases between them. Germline loops: CDR1 MNHEY, CDR2 SVGAGI. The CDR3 nucleotides read TGTGCCAGCAGTTACTCTGGGGGGCACGGAGCTTTCTTT. It yields the protein CASSYSGGHGAFF.

J is TRBJ2-1 and V is TRBV11-2; 7 bases fit TRBD2. There are 15 residues in the CDR3. Germline V lookup: CDR1 SGHAT, CDR2 FQNNGV. V was clipped by 6 bases and J by 0 bases; unmatched bases: 5. CDR3 residues: CASSLAASSYNEQFF. CDR3 nucleotides: TGTGCCAGCAGTCTAGCGGCCAGCTCCTACAATGAGCAGTTCTTC.

This clonotype is medium-sized (0.01 to 0.1%) within its sample. The gene calls are TRBV29-1 and TRBJ2-7; D ambiguous. CDR1 is SQVTM and CDR2 is ANQGSEA in the germline V gene. CDR3 size: 10 residues. Trimming pared 4 bases from V and 3 bases from J, leaving 4 bases between. The CDR3 sequence: CSVGDYEQYF. DNA of the CDR3: TGCAGCGTTGGGGACTACGAGCAGTACTTC.

This clonotype is classed as medium-sized. V usage is TRBV5-4 and J usage is TRBJ2-7, with D perhaps given as TRBD1 or TRBD2 (8 bases each). Germline values: CDR1 SGHNT, CDR2 YYREEE (reference sequence). V lost 4 bases, J lost 1 base, and 18 bases lay in between. CDR3 size: 16 residues. For the CDR3, the DNA is TGTGCCAGCAGCACCCGGGGGGGACAGGTATCCTACGAGCAGTACTTC. Protein product: CASSTRGGQVSYEQYF.

This clonotype was observed a handful of times. The J gene is TRBJ2-7, the V gene TRBV12-3 or TRBV12-4; TRBD1 aligns across 7 bases. This CDR3 is built from 14 residues. Trimming cost V 6 bases and J 3 bases; bases outside gene matches: 8. CDR3 protein: CASSHRDRDYEQYF. CDR3 bases: TGTGCCAGCAGCCACCGGGACAGAGACTACGAGCAGTACTTC.

V is TRBV11-2 and J is TRBJ1-5; no clear D gene. Trimming removed 0 bases from V and 3 bases from J, with 12 bases in between. This CDR3 spans 16 amino acids. Germline CDR1 SGHAT, CDR2 FQNNGV. The CDR3 region is CASSLDGSGYNQPQHF. Here the CDR3 DNA reads TGTGCCAGCAGCTTAGACGGTTCAGGATACAATCAGCCCCAGCATTTT.